This entry features one T cell receptor (beta chain) sequence. At one of its ends the junction is not consistent with the germline gene, which may arise from a read error. This entry is derived from a study of cytomegalovirus exposure and HLA in healthy donors. The germline V gene has CDR1 SGDLS and CDR2 YYNGEE. This CDR3 is 13 amino acids long. 13 Jbeta primers and 60 Vbeta primers were used for the PCR. Assay used: immunoSEQ multiplex PCR; TCRdb lists only in-frame clones, some missing. Its table records just over 150,000 clones. The receptor was isolated from a woman in her sixties or seventies in good health and CMV-seronegative. The sequenced sample was PBMCs. The chain employs TRBV9 and TRBJ2-1, with D perhaps TRBD1 (9 bases). The CDR3 spells CASSPDRGTRLVF. The CDR3 nucleotides read TGTGCCAGCAGCCCAGACAGGGGGACTAGATTGGTCTTC.